Below are 31 T cell receptor beta chains sequenced from a single sample in a study of blood T cell repertoires in COVID-19. Measured with immunoSEQ multiplex PCR; TCRdb has only the in-frame clones, and not every one. The sample consists of about 140,000 clones, approximately 84% of them appearing once. Sequenced: peripheral blood. The receptors shown here come from a woman aged 60-75 years with acute or convalescent COVID-19.

In its sample, this clone was seen once. The chain links TRBV20-1 to TRBJ1-6; D remains unclear. CDR1 and CDR2 from the germline V gene are DFQATT and SNEGSKA (reference sequence). Trimming took off 3 bases at V and 5 bases at J, with 11 bases between the two ends. The length of the CDR3 is 14 residues. DNA of the CDR3: TGCAGTGCTAGTAGCACAGCCAATAATTCACCCCTCCACTTT. Residues: CSASSTANNSPLHF.

The chain's CDR3 is CASRPQVNTEAFF. CDR3 sequence (DNA): TGTGCCAGCCGGCCGCAGGTGAACACTGAAGCTTTCTTT. The chain couples TRBV11-2 to TRBJ1-1; D not certain. CDR1 is SGHAT and CDR2 is FQNNGV in the germline V gene. Trimming shortened V by 8 bases and J by 0 bases, and 10 bases separated the two germline ends. CDR3 length: 13 residues.

This sequence joins TRBV29-1 and TRBJ2-5; perhaps TRBD1 as D (7 bases). This CDR3 contains 14 residues. CDR1 SQVTM and CDR2 ANQGSEA come from the germline V gene. V lost 4 bases and J lost 4, with 16 bases in between. CDR3 in amino acids: CSVGSGGHGETQYF. In DNA form, the CDR3 reads TGCAGCGTTGGATCAGGGGGGCATGGAGAGACCCAGTACTTC.

The J gene is TRBJ2-1, the V gene TRBV7-3; 8 bases are shared with TRBD2. There are 16 residues in the CDR3. From germline, CDR1 is SGHTA and CDR2 FQGTGA. V gave up 5 bases and J gave up 9 bases; unmatched junction bases: 15. The CDR3: CASSPLGRTSTGEQFF. For the CDR3, the DNA is TGTGCCAGCAGCCCCCTCGGGAGGACTAGCACAGGTGAGCAGTTCTTC.

V and J are TRBV20-1 and TRBJ1-5; TRBD1 might be the D (5 bases). There are 13 residues in the CDR3. Trimming pared 3 bases from V and 7 bases from J, leaving 13 bases between. Germline lookup yields CDR1 DFQATT and CDR2 SNEGSKA (reference sequence). CDR3 sequence reads: CSASGGVGQPQHF. CDR3 DNA: TGCAGTGCTAGTGGGGGGGTCGGCCAGCCCCAGCATTTT.

The rearrangement joins TRBV6-5 to TRBJ2-7, with D possibly matching TRBD2 (5 bases). Germline V lookup: CDR1 MNHEY, CDR2 SVGAGI. V dropped 2 bases and J dropped 13 bases, with 12 bases sitting between them. The CDR3 contains 11 residues. CDR3 DNA sequence: TGTGCCAGCAGTTACGGTAGCGTGGCTTACTTC. Translation: CASSYGSVAYF.

The CDR3 region has the DNA TGTGCCAGTAGTATTGACCCGGACAGGGCGACCTACTATAGCACAGATACGCAGTATTTT. Protein product: CASSIDPDRATYYSTDTQYF. The chain joins TRBV19 to TRBJ2-3, with TRBD1 identical over 8 bases. V dropped 3 bases and J dropped 0; count of bases not matched to a gene: 17. Germline CDR1 and CDR2: LNHDA and SQIVND (reference sequence). This CDR3 is 20 amino acids long.

The chain links TRBV27 to TRBJ2-7, with D possibly TRBD2 on 6 matching bases. Germline V gene lookup returns CDR1 MNHEY and CDR2 SMNVEV (reference sequence). V gave up 1 base and J gave up 7 bases, with 17 bases separating them. The CDR3 extends over 15 amino acids. The CDR3 here is CASSLLYMGRGEQYF. CDR3 nucleotide sequence: TGTGCCAGCAGTTTATTATATATGGGGCGGGGAGAGCAGTACTTC.

The chain couples TRBV7-2 to TRBJ2-3, with TRBD2 matching over 14 bases. This CDR3 is built from 18 residues. With V trimmed by 2 bases and J by 0 bases, 4 bases remained unmatched. Germline CDR1 is SGHTA and CDR2 is FQGNSA. CDR3 protein: CASSLLGLAGVSTDTQYF. The CDR3 DNA reads TGTGCCAGCAGCTTACTGGGACTAGCGGGAGTGAGCACAGATACGCAGTATTTT.

The J gene is TRBJ2-7, the V gene TRBV7-6, with 8 bases matching TRBD1. CDR1 is SGHVS, CDR2 FNYEAQ, per germline. There are 15 residues in the CDR3. The junction had 5 bases not matched to a gene; V was cut back by 1 base and J by 3 bases. The CDR3 region is CASSLDGTGVYEQYF. CDR3 DNA: TGTGCCAGCAGCTTAGACGGGACAGGAGTCTACGAGCAGTACTTC.

DNA of the CDR3: TGTGCCAGCAGCGTAGCACTAGCGGCGAACACCGGGGAGCTGTTTTTT. It yields the protein CASSVALAANTGELFF. This chain uses TRBV9 with TRBJ2-2; 8 bases are a match to TRBD2. The CDR3 length is 16 residues. Trimming took 0 bases from V and 0 from J; bases not matched to a gene: 1. Per germline, CDR1 SGDLS and CDR2 YYNGEE.

The chain links TRBV9 to TRBJ2-1; a possible D gene is TRBD2 (5 bases). Per the germline V gene, CDR1 is SGDLS and CDR2 is YYNGEE. The CDR3 is made up of 13 amino acids. Trimming pared 0 bases from V and 11 bases from J, leaving 12 bases between. This CDR3 reads CASSVGRIDKQFF. For the CDR3, the DNA is TGTGCCAGCAGCGTAGGGAGGATAGACAAGCAGTTCTTC. Variable domain in full (rest from reference TRBV9 and TRBJ2-1): DSGVTQTPKHLITATGQRVTLRCSPRSGDLSVYWYQQSLDQGLQFLIQYYNGEERAKGNILERFSAQQFPDLHSELNLSSLELGDSALYFCASSVGRIDKQFFGPGTRLTVL.

The chain carries TRBV28 and TRBJ2-7; tentative D call: TRBD2 (5 bases). The CDR3 totals 15 residues. Trimming removed 2 bases from V and 0 bases from J, with 11 bases in between. Germline CDR1 reads MDHEN; CDR2 reads SYDVKM. CDR3 residues: CASSLRSGSSYEQYF. The CDR3 nucleotides read TGTGCCAGCAGTTTACGTTCGGGGAGCTCCTACGAGCAGTACTTC.

DNA for the CDR3: TGTGCCAGCAGCCGACAGGCCAGATCTGAAGCTTTCTTT. Its translation: CASSRQARSEAFF. The rearrangement uses TRBV12-3 or TRBV12-4 and TRBJ1-1, with a weak D call TRBD1 (6 bases). The CDR3 contains 13 residues. Trimming took 6 bases from V and 6 from J, leaving 14 bases between them.

Points on this clone: Other DNA sequences in the same sample also yield this CDR3. V gene TRBV27 combines with J gene TRBJ2-2; D may be TRBD2 (6 bases). V was cut by 3 bases and J by 4 bases, with 6 bases left in between. Germline V lookup: CDR1 MNHEY, CDR2 SMNVEV (reference sequence). This CDR3 has 13 residues. CDR3: CASSLGGTGELFF. The CDR3 nucleotides read TGTGCCAGCAGTTTGGGAGGCACCGGGGAGCTGTTTTTT.

The CDR3 spells CATSDLSNSYEQYF. CDR3 sequence (DNA): TGTGCCACCAGTGATTTGTCTAACAGCTACGAGCAGTACTTC. This chain joins TRBV24-1 and TRBJ2-7; D remains ambiguous. The V and J ends lost 0 bases and 3 bases respectively, with 8 bases between them. The germline V gene has CDR1 KGHDR and CDR2 SFDVKD. This CDR3 is 14 amino acids long.

This chain uses TRBV3-1 (or the pseudogene TRBV3-2) with TRBJ2-5; the match to TRBD1 covers 10 bases. The CDR3 has 20 residues. The trim removed 0 bases at V and 1 base at J, leaving 14 bases unmatched. Germline V gene lookup returns CDR1 LGHDT and CDR2 YNNKEL (reference sequence). CDR3 region: CASSQDLPGQGSFSQETQYF. DNA of the CDR3: TGTGCCAGCAGCCAAGATTTGCCGGGACAGGGGTCCTTTTCCCAAGAGACCCAGTACTTC.

The chain carries TRBV27 and TRBJ2-1; TRBD2 aligns across 9 bases. The CDR3 extends over 16 amino acids. V shed 0 bases and J 7 bases; nucleotides not matched to a gene: 7. Germline assignment: CDR1 MNHEY and CDR2 SMNVEV (reference sequence). CDR3 sequence: CASSLSVAGGTNEQFF. CDR3 DNA: TGTGCCAGCAGTTTATCGGTGGCGGGGGGGACGAATGAGCAGTTCTTC.

This clone appeared a single time. The chain uses TRBV9 and TRBJ2-5; 10 nucleotides agree with TRBD2. The length of the CDR3 is 15 residues. V shed 3 bases, J shed 7 bases, and the junction held 9 bases outside the gene matches. CDR1 is SGDLS, CDR2 YYNGEE, per germline. The CDR3 sequence is CASSASSGSVGTQYF. Here the CDR3 DNA reads TGTGCCAGCAGCGCCTCTAGCGGGAGCGTCGGGACCCAGTACTTC.

On this clone itself: Germline is not matched at one junction end, which may reflect a read error. The rearrangement joins TRBV6-1 to TRBJ2-1, with 9 bases that match TRBD2. The CDR3 is made up of 13 amino acids. Per germline, CDR1 MNHNS and CDR2 SASEGT. The CDR3 nucleotides are TGTGCCAGCAGTGATTGGGTTAGCGGGAGTCAGCTCTTC. Translation: CASSDWVSGSQLF.

This CDR3 is CSASKGPADNEQFF. CDR3 sequence (DNA): TGCAGTGCTAGTAAAGGCCCAGCGGACAATGAGCAGTTCTTC. V and J are TRBV20-1 and TRBJ2-1, with D perhaps matching TRBD2 (5 bases). This CDR3 has 14 amino acids. Germline lookup yields CDR1 DFQATT and CDR2 SNEGSKA (reference sequence). V lost 3 bases and J 5 bases, leaving 14 bases between the germline ends.

This chain joins TRBV12-2 and TRBJ1-6; TRBD1, as called in the table, went unchecked against the DNA. TRBV12-2 is a recognized pseudogene. This CDR3 is built from 15 residues. The DNA for the CDR3 is TGTGCAAGTCGCTTAGCGGGACAGCTAAATTCACCCCTCCACTTT. It specifies CASRLAGQLNSPLHF.

J is TRBJ1-1 and V is TRBV5-5; the D gene is possibly TRBD1 (6 bases). V gave up 3 bases and J gave up 8 bases, with 14 bases separating them. CDR3 size: 13 residues. Germline CDR1 reads SGHKS; CDR2 reads YYEKEE (reference sequence). CDR3 nucleotides: TGTGCCAGCAGCTACATCCCCGGGACAGAAGCTTTCTTT. Its translation is CASSYIPGTEAFF.

The gene calls are TRBV28 and TRBJ1-1; 9 bases fit TRBD1. CDR3 length equals 14 residues. V lost 6 bases to trimming and J lost 4 bases; unmatched junction nucleotides: 6. In germline, CDR1 is MDHEN, CDR2 SYDVKM. CDR3 nucleotide sequence: TGTGCCAGCAGGCAACAGGGGGCGCGCACTGAAGCTTTCTTT. Residues: CASRQQGARTEAFF.

J is TRBJ2-6 and V is TRBV7-3; 8 positions match TRBD1. Trimming cost V 5 bases and J 1 base; bases outside gene matches: 13. The CDR3 extends over 19 amino acids. CDR1 is SGHTA, CDR2 FQGTGA, per germline. CDR3 sequence (DNA): TGTGCCAGCAGCCAAATGCCCGGGACAGGCCAATCTGGGGCCAACGTCCTGACTTTC. Encoded protein: CASSQMPGTGQSGANVLTF.

The rearrangement joins TRBV30 to TRBJ2-7, with no clear D. Germline lookup yields CDR1 GTSNPN and CDR2 SVGIG (reference sequence). This CDR3 comprises 12 residues. Trimming took off 2 bases at V and 4 bases at J, with 9 bases between the two ends. CDR3 in DNA: TGTGCCTGGAGTCGTCAGGTATACGAGCAGTACTTC. Its protein product is CAWSRQVYEQYF.

The gene calls are TRBV6-5 and TRBJ1-2; 7 bases map to TRBD1. V shed 7 bases, J shed 5 bases, and the junction held 10 bases outside the gene matches. This CDR3 has 14 amino acids. CDR1 MNHEY and CDR2 SVGAGI come from the germline V gene. The CDR3 sequence: CASKTGTEAYGYTF. The CDR3 region has the DNA TGTGCCAGCAAAACCGGGACAGAGGCTTATGGCTACACCTTC.

This clone occurred a few times. The genes are TRBV5-8 and TRBJ1-4, with D tentatively TRBD1 (5 bases). Looked up from germline, CDR1 is SGHTS and CDR2 is YDEGEE. This CDR3 contains 17 residues. V lost 4 bases and J lost 2, with 18 bases in between. CDR3 DNA: TGTGCCAGCAGCGGCGCCGGGGGACCCGGGACTAATGAAAAACTGTTTTTT. It yields the protein CASSGAGGPGTNEKLFF.

The chain has TRBV19 and TRBJ2-7; D is unresolved. CDR1 and CDR2 (germline): LNHDA, SQIVND (reference sequence). The CDR3 is 13 amino acids. The V and J ends lost 4 bases and 2 bases respectively, with 9 bases between them. The CDR3, as DNA: TGTGCCAGTAGTAACACAGCTACCTACGAGCAGTACTTC. This translates into CASSNTATYEQYF.

The V call is TRBV7-8, the J call TRBJ2-1, with 7 bases matching TRBD1. CDR1 and CDR2 from the germline V gene are SGHVS and FQNEAQ. V shed 5 bases and J 6 bases; nucleotides not matched to a gene: 4. The CDR3 has 13 residues. CDR3 residues: CASSVGTVNEQFF. The CDR3 DNA is TGTGCCAGCAGCGTCGGGACAGTCAATGAGCAGTTCTTC.

This clone was detected once. This chain connects TRBV30 to TRBJ1-1, with 9 bases that match TRBD1. The ends lost 3 bases at V and 1 base at J; junction bases unmatched: 9. The CDR3 totals 16 residues. From germline, CDR1 is GTSNPN and CDR2 SVGIG (reference sequence). The DNA of the CDR3 is TGTGCCTGGAGGGGGACAGGGACACAACGGAACACTGAAGCTTTCTTT. Residues: CAWRGTGTQRNTEAFF.